Sequencing of this TCR beta chain was carried out in a study of OX40 agonist ivuxolimab in advanced cancers. Repertoires were generated with immunoSEQ multiplex PCR, while TCRdb's copy carries only in-frame clones and drops some. The profile covers approximately 60,000 clones, with 87% appearing a single time and 0.35% to 0.45% taken by the ten largest. Blood got drawn at baseline, again on cycle 4 day 1, and then on cycle 7 day 1. Between the trimmed V and J ends, which lost 6 bases and 9 bases, there was a span of 15 bases. Germline V lookup: CDR1 SNHLY, CDR2 FYNNEI. This CDR3 is 13 amino acids long.

Sequenced here: CD4+ or CD8+ T cells sorted from blood, sampled in a trial of the OX40 agonist ivuxolimab. This clonotype originated in an adult with an advanced solid tumor such as melanoma, head and neck, liver or kidney cancer. This sequence joins TRBV2 and TRBJ1-5, with D unresolved. Written as DNA, the CDR3 is TGTGCCAGCAGGGCCCCAGGCAATGGGCCCCAGCATTTT. Its protein product is CASRAPGNGPQHF.